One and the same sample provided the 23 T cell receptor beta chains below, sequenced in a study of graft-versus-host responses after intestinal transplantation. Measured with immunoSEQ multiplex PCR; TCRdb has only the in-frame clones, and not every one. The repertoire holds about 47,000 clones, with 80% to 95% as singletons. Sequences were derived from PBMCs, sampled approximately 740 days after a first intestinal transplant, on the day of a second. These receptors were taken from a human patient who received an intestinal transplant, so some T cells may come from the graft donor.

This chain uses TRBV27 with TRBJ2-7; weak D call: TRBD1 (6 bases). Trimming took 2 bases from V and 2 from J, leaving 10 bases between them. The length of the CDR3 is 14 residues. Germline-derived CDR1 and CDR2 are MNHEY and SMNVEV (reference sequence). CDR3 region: CASSLNREPYEQYF. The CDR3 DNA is TGTGCCAGCAGTTTAAACAGGGAGCCCTACGAGCAGTACTTC.

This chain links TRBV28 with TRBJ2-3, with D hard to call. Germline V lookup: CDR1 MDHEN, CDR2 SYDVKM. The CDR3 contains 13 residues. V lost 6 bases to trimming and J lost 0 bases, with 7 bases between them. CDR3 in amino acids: CASSQPSTDTQYF. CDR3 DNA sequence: TGTGCCAGCAGCCAGCCAAGCACAGATACGCAGTATTTT.

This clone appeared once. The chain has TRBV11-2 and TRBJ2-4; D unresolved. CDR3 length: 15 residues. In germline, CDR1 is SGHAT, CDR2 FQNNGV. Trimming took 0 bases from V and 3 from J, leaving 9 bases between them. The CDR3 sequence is CASSLEANSKNIQYF. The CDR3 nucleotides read TGTGCCAGCAGCTTAGAAGCAAATAGCAAAAACATTCAGTACTTC.

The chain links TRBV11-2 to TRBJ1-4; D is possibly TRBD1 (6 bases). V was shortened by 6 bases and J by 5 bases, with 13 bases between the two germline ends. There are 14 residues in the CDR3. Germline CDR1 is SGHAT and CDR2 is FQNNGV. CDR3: CASRSTGLNEKLFF. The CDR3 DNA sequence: TGTGCCAGCAGGTCTACAGGGTTAAATGAAAAACTGTTTTTT.

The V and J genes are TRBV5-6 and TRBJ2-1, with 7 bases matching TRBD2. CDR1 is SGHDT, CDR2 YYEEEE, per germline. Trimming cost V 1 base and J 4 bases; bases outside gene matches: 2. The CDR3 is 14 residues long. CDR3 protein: CASSLSSGYNEQFF. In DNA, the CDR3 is TGTGCCAGCAGCTTGTCTAGCGGTTACAATGAGCAGTTCTTC.

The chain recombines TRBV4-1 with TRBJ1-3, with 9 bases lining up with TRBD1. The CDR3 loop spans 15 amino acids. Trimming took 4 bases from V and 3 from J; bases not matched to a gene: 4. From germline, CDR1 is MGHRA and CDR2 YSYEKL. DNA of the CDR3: TGCGCCAGCAGCCCCCCGGACAGGGGTGGAAACACCATATATTTT. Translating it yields CASSPPDRGGNTIYF.

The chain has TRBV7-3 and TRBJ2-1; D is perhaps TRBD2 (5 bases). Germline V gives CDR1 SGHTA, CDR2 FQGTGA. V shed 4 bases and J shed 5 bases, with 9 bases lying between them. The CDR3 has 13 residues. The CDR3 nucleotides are TGTGCCAGCAGCTGGACTCCAGACAATGAGCAGTTCTTC. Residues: CASSWTPDNEQFF.

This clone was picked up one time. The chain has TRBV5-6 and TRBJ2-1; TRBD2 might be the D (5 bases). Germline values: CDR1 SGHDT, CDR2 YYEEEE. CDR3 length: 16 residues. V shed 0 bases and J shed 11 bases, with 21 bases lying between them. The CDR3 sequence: CASSLGFGEIWGKQFF. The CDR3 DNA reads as TGTGCCAGCAGCTTGGGGTTCGGGGAAATTTGGGGAAAGCAGTTCTTC.

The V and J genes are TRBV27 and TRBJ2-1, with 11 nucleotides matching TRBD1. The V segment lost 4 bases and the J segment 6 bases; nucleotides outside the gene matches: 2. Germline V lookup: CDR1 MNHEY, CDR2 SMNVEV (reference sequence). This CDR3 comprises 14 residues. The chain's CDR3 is CASSSGTGGNEQFF. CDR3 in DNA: TGTGCCAGCAGTTCCGGGACAGGGGGCAATGAGCAGTTCTTC.

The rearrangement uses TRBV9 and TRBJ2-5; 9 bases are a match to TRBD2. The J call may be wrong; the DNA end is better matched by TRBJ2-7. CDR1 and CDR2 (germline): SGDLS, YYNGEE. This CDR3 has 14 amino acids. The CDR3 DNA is TGTGCCAGCAGCGTAGGTAGCGGGGGCGGCGAGCAGTACTTC. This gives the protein CASSVGSGGGEQYF.

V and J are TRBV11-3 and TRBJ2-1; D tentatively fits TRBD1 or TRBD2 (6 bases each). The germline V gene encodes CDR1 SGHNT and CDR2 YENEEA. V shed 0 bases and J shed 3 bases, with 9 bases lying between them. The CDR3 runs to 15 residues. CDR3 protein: CASSLEQGGYNEQFF. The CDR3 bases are TGTGCCAGCAGCTTAGAACAGGGAGGCTACAATGAGCAGTTCTTC. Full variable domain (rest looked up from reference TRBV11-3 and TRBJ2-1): EAGVVQSPRYKIIEKKQPVAFWCNPISGHNTLYWYLQNLGQGPELLIRYENEEAVDDSQLPKDRFSAERLKGVDSTLKIQPAELGDSAVYLCASSLEQGGYNEQFFGPGTRLTVL.

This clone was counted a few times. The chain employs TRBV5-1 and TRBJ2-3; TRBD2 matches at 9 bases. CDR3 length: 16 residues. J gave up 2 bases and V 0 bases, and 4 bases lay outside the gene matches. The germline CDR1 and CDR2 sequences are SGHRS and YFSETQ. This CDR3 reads CASSLGGGRATDTQYF. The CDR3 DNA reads TGCGCCAGCAGCTTGGGGGGCGGGAGGGCCACAGATACGCAGTATTTT.

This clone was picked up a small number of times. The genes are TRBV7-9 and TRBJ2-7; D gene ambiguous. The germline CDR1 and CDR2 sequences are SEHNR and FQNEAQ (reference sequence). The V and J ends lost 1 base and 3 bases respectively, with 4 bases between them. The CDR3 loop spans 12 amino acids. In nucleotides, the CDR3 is TGTGCCAGCAGCTTAGATAACTACGAGCAGTACTTC. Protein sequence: CASSLDNYEQYF.

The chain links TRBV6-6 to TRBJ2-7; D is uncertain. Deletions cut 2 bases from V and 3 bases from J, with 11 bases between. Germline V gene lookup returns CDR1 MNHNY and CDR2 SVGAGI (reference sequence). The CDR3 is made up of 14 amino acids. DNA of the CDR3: TGTGCCAGCAGTTACGGCTTAGATTTCTACGAGCAGTACTTC. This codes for CASSYGLDFYEQYF.

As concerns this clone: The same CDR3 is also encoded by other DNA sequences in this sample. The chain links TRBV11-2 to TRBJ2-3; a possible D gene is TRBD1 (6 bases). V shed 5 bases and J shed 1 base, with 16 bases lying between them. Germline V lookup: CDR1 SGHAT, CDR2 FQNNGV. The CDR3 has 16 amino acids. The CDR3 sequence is CASSVNWGLGTDTQYF. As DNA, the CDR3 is TGTGCCAGCAGCGTTAATTGGGGGCTTGGCACAGATACGCAGTATTTT.

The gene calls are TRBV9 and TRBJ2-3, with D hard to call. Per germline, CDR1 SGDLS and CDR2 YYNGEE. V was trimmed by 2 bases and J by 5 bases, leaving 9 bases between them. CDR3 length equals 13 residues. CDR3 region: CASSVGWVDTQYF. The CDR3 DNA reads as TGTGCCAGCAGCGTGGGGTGGGTAGATACGCAGTATTTT.

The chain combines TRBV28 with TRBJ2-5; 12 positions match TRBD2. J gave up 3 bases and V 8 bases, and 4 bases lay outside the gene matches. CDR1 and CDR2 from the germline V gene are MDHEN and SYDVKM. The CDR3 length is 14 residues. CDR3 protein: CASGLAGGKETQYF. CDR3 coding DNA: TGTGCCAGCGGCCTAGCGGGAGGGAAAGAGACCCAGTACTTC.

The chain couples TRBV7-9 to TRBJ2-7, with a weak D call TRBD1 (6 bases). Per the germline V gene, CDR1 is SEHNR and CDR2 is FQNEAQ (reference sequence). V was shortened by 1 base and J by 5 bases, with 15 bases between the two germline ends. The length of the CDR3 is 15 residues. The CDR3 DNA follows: TGTGCCAGCAGCTTAGGGGCACAGGGTGGGAACGAGCAGTACTTC. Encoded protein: CASSLGAQGGNEQYF.

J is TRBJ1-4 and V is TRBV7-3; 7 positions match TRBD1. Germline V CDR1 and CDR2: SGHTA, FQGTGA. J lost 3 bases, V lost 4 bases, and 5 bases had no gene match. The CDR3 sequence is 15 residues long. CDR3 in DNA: TGTGCCAGCAGCTCCAGACAGGGCCCTAATGAAAAACTGTTTTTT. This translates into CASSSRQGPNEKLFF.

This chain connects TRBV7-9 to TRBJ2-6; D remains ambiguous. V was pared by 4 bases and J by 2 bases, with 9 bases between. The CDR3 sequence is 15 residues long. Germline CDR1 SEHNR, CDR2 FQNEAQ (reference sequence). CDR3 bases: TGTGCCAGCAGCTGGCAGAAGGCTGGGGCCAACGTCCTGACTTTC. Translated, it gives CASSWQKAGANVLTF.

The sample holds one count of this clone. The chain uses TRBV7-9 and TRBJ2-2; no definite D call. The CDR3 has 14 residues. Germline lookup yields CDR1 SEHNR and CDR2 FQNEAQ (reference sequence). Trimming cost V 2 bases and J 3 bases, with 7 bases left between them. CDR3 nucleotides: TGTGCCAGCAGCTTACGAGTGGACACCGGGGAGCTGTTTTTT. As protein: CASSLRVDTGELFF.

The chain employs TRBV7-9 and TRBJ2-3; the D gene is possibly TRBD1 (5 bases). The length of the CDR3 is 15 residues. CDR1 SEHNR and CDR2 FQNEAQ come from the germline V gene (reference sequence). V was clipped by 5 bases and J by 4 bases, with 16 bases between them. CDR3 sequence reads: CASSHYRRAPDTQYF. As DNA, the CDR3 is TGTGCCAGCAGCCACTACCGCAGGGCCCCAGATACGCAGTATTTT.

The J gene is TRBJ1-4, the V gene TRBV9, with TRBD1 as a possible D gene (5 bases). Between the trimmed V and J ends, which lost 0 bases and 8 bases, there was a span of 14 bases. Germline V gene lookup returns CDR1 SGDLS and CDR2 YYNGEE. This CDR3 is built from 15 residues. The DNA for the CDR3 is TGTGCCAGCAGCGTAGCTACGGGAAGGGGCGAAAAACTGTTTTTT. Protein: CASSVATGRGEKLFF.